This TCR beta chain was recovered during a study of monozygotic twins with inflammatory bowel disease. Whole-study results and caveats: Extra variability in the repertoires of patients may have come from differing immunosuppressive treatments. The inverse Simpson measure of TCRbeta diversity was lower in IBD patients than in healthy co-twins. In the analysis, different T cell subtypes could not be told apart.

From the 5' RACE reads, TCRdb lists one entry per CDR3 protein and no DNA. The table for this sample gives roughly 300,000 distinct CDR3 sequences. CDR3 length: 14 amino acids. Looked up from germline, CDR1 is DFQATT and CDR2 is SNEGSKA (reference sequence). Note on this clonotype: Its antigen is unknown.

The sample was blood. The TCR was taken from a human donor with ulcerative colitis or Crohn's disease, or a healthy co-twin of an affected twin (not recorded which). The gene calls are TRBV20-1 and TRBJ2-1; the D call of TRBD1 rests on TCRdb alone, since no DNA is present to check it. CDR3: CTAGTRSSYNEQFF.